This T cell receptor (beta chain) was recovered during a study of cytomegalovirus exposure and HLA in healthy donors. Whole-study results and caveats: A few chains linked to CMV were shown in vitro to be specific for CMV antigens.

Concerning this clone: Its matching antigen is unknown.

After removal of 10 bases from V and 8 bases from J, the junction contained 9 bases not matched to a gene. Germline values: CDR1 LNHDA, CDR2 SQIVND (reference sequence). This CDR3 spans 13 amino acids. 60 Vbeta and 13 Jbeta primers were used in PCR. Method: immunoSEQ multiplex PCR; TCRdb's copy keeps in-frame clones and lacks some. The table lists almost 200,000 clones, 70% to 80% of them singletons. Healthy bone marrow donors made up the cohort. V gene TRBV19 combines with J gene TRBJ2-1, with 9 positions matching TRBD2. Sequencing input: PBMCs. This receptor was identified in a male donor in good health and CMV-seropositive. CDR3 sequence reads: CATEREVWDEQFF. The CDR3 DNA reads as TGTGCCACTGAGCGGGAGGTCTGGGATGAGCAGTTCTTC.